The clone carrying this TCR beta chain was detected only a few times. The target antigen is unknown. Other DNA sequences within the sample encode an identical CDR3. PCR primers comprised 60 Vbeta and 13 Jbeta primers. TCRdb keeps only in-frame clones here, not all; method: immunoSEQ multiplex PCR. This table has more than 130,000 clones, about three quarters appearing once. The source of the sample is a study of cytomegalovirus exposure and HLA in healthy donors. Broader study findings: Analyzed later, association rates of TCRs varied across HLA loci, with DRB1 most and HLA-C fewest.

CDR3 size: 15 residues. With V trimmed by 2 bases and J by 2 bases, 2 bases remained unmatched. Germline V gene sequence: CDR1 MNHEY, CDR2 SVGAGI. The chain has TRBV6-5 and TRBJ1-1; TRBD1 matches 10 bases. The sequence derives from a young man in good health and CMV-seronegative. The specimen sequenced was PBMCs. In DNA form, the CDR3 reads TGTGCCAGCAGTTACCGACAGGGGGCAAACACTGAAGCTTTCTTT. Translating gives CASSYRQGANTEAFF.